This T cell receptor beta chain originates from a study of blood T cell repertoires in COVID-19. The repertoire was sequenced with immunoSEQ multiplex PCR; TCRdb's copy has only in-frame clones and lacks some. The table lists about 180,000 clones, about 88% of them singletons. The sequence was collected from a man younger than 35 who had recovered from COVID-19. The sample consisted of peripheral blood.

DNA of the CDR3: TGTGCCTGGAGGACAGGGAAAAGCTCTGGAAACACCATATATTTT. This codes for CAWRTGKSSGNTIYF. The V and J genes are TRBV30 and TRBJ1-3; 7 bases are shared with TRBD1. The V gene's germline CDR1 is GTSNPN and CDR2 SVGIG (reference sequence). The CDR3 extends over 15 amino acids. J was trimmed by 0 bases and V by 3 bases; bases with no gene match: 5.